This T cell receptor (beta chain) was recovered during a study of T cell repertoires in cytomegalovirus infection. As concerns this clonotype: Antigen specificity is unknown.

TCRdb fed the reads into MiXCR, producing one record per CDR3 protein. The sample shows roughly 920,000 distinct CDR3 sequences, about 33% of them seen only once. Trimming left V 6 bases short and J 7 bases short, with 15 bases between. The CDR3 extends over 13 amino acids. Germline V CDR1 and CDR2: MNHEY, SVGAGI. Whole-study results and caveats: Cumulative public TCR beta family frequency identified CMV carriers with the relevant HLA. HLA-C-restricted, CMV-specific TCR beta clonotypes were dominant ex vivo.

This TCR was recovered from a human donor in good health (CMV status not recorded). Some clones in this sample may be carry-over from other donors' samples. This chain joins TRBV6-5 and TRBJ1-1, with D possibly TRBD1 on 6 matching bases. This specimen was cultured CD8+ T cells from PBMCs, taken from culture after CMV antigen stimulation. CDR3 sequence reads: CASRQGGAIEAFF. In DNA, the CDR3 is TGTGCCAGCAGACAAGGGGGGGCTATTGAAGCTTTCTTT.